This T cell receptor beta chain was documented in a study of Ad26.COV2.S vaccination and SARS-CoV-2 variants. About the research overall: Donor had been placed in the Ad26.COV2.S arm of the COV1001 trial. Recipients of Ad26.COV2.S got it intramuscularly, once or twice 56 days apart.

Trimming pared 4 bases from V and 1 base from J, leaving 16 bases between. The length of the CDR3 is 15 residues. The V gene's germline CDR1 is GTSNPN and CDR2 SVGIG (reference sequence). Treatment noted: about 20 received Ad26.COV2.S at low or high dose, single or two shots; five or six received placebo; per-sample allocation not given. Sampling was performed 63 days after the first vaccine or placebo injection. The vaccine antigen was prefusion-stabilized Wuhan SARS-CoV-2 spike. As concerns this clone: Antigen unknown.

TCRdb's copy holds only in-frame clones and misses some; the assay was immunoSEQ multiplex PCR. Among hundreds of thousands of clones listed, 75% to 90% were seen once. The study's findings and limits: The TCR-based breadth and depth measures might underestimate overall T cell responses.

Sequencing used peripheral blood, obtained in a trial of Ad26.COV2.S vaccine versus placebo. This chain links TRBV30 with TRBJ2-5; D is perhaps TRBD1 (5 bases). This sequence originates from a person aged 18-65 years who received the Ad26.COV2.S COVID-19 vaccine or a placebo. This CDR3 is CAWTQTPDTQETQYF. CDR3 coding DNA: TGTGCCTGGACCCAAACCCCGGACACCCAAGAGACCCAGTACTTC.